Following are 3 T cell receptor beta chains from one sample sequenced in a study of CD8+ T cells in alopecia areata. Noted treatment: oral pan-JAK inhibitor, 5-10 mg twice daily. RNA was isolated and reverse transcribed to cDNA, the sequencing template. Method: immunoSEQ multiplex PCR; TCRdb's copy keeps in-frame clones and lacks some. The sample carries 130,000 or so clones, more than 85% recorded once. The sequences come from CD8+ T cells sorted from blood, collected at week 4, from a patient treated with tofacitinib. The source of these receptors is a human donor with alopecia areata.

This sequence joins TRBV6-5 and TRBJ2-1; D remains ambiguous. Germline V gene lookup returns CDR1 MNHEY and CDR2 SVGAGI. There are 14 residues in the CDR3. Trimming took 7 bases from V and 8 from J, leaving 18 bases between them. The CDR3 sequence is CASTWGRKSDEQFF. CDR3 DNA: TGTGCCAGCACCTGGGGTCGCAAAAGCGATGAGCAGTTCTTC.

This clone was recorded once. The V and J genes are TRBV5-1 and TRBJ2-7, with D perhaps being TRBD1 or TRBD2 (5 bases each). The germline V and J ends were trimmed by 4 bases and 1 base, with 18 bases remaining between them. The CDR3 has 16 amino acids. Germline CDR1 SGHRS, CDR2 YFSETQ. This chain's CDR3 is CASSTGPSSSSYEQYF. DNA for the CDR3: TGCGCCAGCAGCACGGGGCCTAGCTCGAGTTCCTACGAGCAGTACTTC.

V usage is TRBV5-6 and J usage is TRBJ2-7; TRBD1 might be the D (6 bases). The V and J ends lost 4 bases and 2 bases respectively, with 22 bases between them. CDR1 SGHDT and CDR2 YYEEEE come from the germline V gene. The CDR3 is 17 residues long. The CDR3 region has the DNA TGTGCCAGCAGCGCCTCCCCTGGTCAGGGGTTACCCTACGAGCAGTACTTC. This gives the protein CASSASPGQGLPYEQYF.